This TCR beta chain was documented in a study of T cell responses to AZD1222 COVID-19 vaccine. For this clone: Its matching antigen is unknown.

The CDR3 has 17 amino acids. The germline V and J ends were trimmed by 4 bases and 0 bases, with 15 bases remaining between them. Germline V lookup: CDR1 KGHSH, CDR2 LQKENI. Notes on the study in general: Just 5 to 7 AZD1222 recipients were seropositive at baseline. It should be noted that donors were predominantly white British and more often female, and clonal diversity was possibly underestimated.

Clones were sequenced by immunoSEQ multiplex PCR, and TCRdb holds only the in-frame ones, with some missing. This table holds 200,000 or so clones, under 95% found once. This specimen was peripheral blood, taken 28 days after the second AZD1222 dose. The rearrangement uses TRBV18 and TRBJ2-2; D gene ambiguous. This receptor was taken from an adult who received the AZD1222 COVID-19 vaccine. The CDR3 sequence: CASSQDVPLANTGELFF. In nucleotides, the CDR3 is TGTGCCAGCTCACAAGACGTCCCGTTGGCGAACACCGGGGAGCTGTTTTTT.